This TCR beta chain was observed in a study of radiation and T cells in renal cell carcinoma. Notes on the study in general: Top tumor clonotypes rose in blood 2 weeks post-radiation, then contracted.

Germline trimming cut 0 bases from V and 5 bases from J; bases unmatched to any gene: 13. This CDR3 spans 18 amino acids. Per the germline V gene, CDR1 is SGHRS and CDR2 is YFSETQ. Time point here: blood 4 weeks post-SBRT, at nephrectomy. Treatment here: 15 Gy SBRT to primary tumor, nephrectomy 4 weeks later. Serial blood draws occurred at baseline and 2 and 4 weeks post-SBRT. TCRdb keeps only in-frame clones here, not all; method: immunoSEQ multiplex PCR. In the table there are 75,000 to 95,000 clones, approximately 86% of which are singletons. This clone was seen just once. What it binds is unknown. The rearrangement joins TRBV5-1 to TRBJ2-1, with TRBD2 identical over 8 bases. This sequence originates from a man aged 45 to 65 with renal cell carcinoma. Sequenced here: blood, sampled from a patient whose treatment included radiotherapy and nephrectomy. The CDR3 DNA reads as TGCGCCAGCAGCTTGGCCACGGGTAGCGGGATCCGGAACAATGAGCAGTTCTTC. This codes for CASSLATGSGIRNNEQFF.